Listed here are 13 T cell receptor beta chains from one sample, sequenced in a study of blood T cell repertoires in COVID-19. The table came from immunoSEQ multiplex PCR; TCRdb's copy has only in-frame clones and leaves some out. Of about 190,000 clones listed, about 80% are singletons. The sequencing sample was made of PBMCs or T cells enriched from blood (not recorded which). The receptors stem from a woman in her fifties or sixties with acute COVID-19.

CDR3 region: CASSQDRAPYEQYF. The CDR3, as DNA: TGCGCCAGCAGCCAAGACAGGGCCCCCTACGAGCAGTACTTC. The chain links TRBV4-3 to TRBJ2-7; D might be TRBD1 (5 bases). The CDR3 totals 14 residues. The V gene lost 0 bases and the J gene lost 2 bases, with 8 bases spanning the gap. CDR1 LGHNA and CDR2 YSLEER come from the germline V gene.

The V gene is TRBV18, the J gene TRBJ2-7; 9 nucleotides line up with TRBD1. CDR3 size: 14 residues. Germline V lookup: CDR1 KGHSH, CDR2 LQKENI. The V and J ends lost 3 bases and 6 bases, in that order; junction bases with no gene match: 6. CDR3: CASSPGQGRGEQYF. The CDR3 region has the DNA TGTGCCAGCTCACCGGGACAGGGTCGGGGCGAGCAGTACTTC. The full variable domain, its missing parts supplied by reference TRBV18 and TRBJ2-7, is NAGVMQNPRHLVRRRGQEARLRCSPMKGHSHVYWYRQLPEEGLKFMVYLQKENIIDESGMPKERFSAEFPKEGPSILRIQQVVRGDSAAYFCASSPGQGRGEQYFGPGTRLTVT.

This chain links TRBV25-1 with TRBJ2-1; 9 bases map to TRBD2. Germline CDR1 MGHDK, CDR2 SYGVNS. J lost 7 bases, V lost 4 bases, and 8 bases had no gene match. The length of the CDR3 is 15 residues. Here the CDR3 DNA reads TGTGCCAGCAGTGTATCCGGGACTAGCCGTAATGAGCAGTTCTTC. Its protein is CASSVSGTSRNEQFF.

The V call is TRBV6-5, the J call TRBJ1-3; a possible D gene is TRBD1 (6 bases). V was cut by 8 bases and J by 10 bases, with 24 bases left in between. The CDR3 has 15 amino acids. Germline CDR1 MNHEY, CDR2 SVGAGI. The CDR3 here is CASGNRDTLLSTIYF. CDR3 in DNA: TGTGCCAGCGGAAACCGGGACACCCTACTTTCGACCATATATTTT.

The chain carries TRBV7-9 and TRBJ1-1, with D maybe TRBD1 (6 bases). The V end was cut by 3 bases, the J end by 7 bases, with 6 bases between. Per germline, CDR1 SEHNR and CDR2 FQNEAQ (reference sequence). This CDR3 region has 11 residues. Here the CDR3 DNA reads TGTGCCAGCAGCTTGGACAGTGAAGCTTTCTTT. Translated: CASSLDSEAFF.

The J gene is TRBJ2-1, the V gene TRBV4-3, with a possible D match to TRBD2 (5 bases). V gave up 4 bases and J gave up 5 bases, with 12 bases separating them. The germline V gene has CDR1 LGHNA and CDR2 YSLEER. The CDR3 runs to 14 residues. Written as DNA, the CDR3 is TGCGCCAGCAGCCCGCGGGCGAGGGACAATGAGCAGTTCTTC. As protein: CASSPRARDNEQFF.

The chain uses TRBV5-1 and TRBJ2-1; 9 positions match TRBD2. The trim removed 5 bases at V and 9 bases at J, leaving 12 bases unmatched. The CDR3 sequence is 15 residues long. Germline V lookup: CDR1 SGHRS, CDR2 YFSETQ. CDR3 in amino acids: CASSFGSGSGSEQFF. For the CDR3, the DNA is TGCGCCAGCAGTTTCGGTAGCGGGAGTGGGAGTGAGCAGTTCTTC.

This clone was found once. V and J are TRBV10-2 and TRBJ2-7, with 11 nucleotides matching TRBD2. The germline V gene encodes CDR1 WSHSY and CDR2 SAAADI. The CDR3 spans 14 residues. V dropped 5 bases and J dropped 1; count of bases not matched to a gene: 1. CDR3 region: CASSLAGGSYEQYV. The CDR3 bases are TGCGCCAGCAGTCTAGCGGGGGGATCCTACGAGCAGTACGTC.

The V and J genes are TRBV6-5 and TRBJ1-2, with a tentative D call TRBD1 (5 bases). This CDR3 is 13 amino acids long. The V end was cut by 6 bases, the J end by 4 bases, with 12 bases between. The germline CDR1 and CDR2 sequences are MNHEY and SVGAGI. Written as DNA, the CDR3 is TGTGCCAGCAGGAAACTGACAGTCTATGGCTACACCTTC. It translates to CASRKLTVYGYTF.

This chain connects TRBV18 to TRBJ2-1, with TRBD1 matching over 9 bases. CDR1 is KGHSH, CDR2 LQKENI, per germline. The V segment lost 6 bases and the J segment 9 bases; nucleotides outside the gene matches: 12. The CDR3 extends over 15 amino acids. The chain's CDR3 is CASSPTGGRKSEQFF. CDR3 in DNA: TGTGCCAGCTCCCCGACAGGGGGGAGGAAGAGTGAGCAGTTCTTC.

The chain combines TRBV7-2 with TRBJ2-1; maybe TRBD1 (5 bases). V lost 5 bases to trimming and J lost 9 bases, with 17 bases between them. This CDR3 contains 14 residues. Looked up from germline, CDR1 is SGHTA and CDR2 is FQGNSA. The CDR3 DNA reads as TGTGCCAGCAGCGGACCGGGCCCCAGGGTTGAGCAGTTCTTC. Protein: CASSGPGPRVEQFF.

This clone has just a few counts. This chain uses TRBV18 with TRBJ1-1; 8 bases map to TRBD1. Looked up from germline, CDR1 is KGHSH and CDR2 is LQKENI. Germline trimming cut 4 bases from V and 4 bases from J; bases unmatched to any gene: 5. This CDR3 contains 14 residues. The CDR3, as DNA: TGTGCCAGCTCACTGACAGGGGTCGCCACTGAAGCTTTCTTT. Its protein is CASSLTGVATEAFF.

V is TRBV4-3 and J is TRBJ2-1, with 11 positions matching TRBD1. V was clipped by 1 base and J by 12 bases; unmatched bases: 8. Germline V CDR1 and CDR2: LGHNA, YSLEER. The CDR3 is 15 residues long. CDR3 in amino acids: CASSQGDRGSVGQFF. The CDR3 DNA follows: TGCGCCAGCAGCCAAGGGGACAGGGGGTCCGTTGGGCAGTTCTTC.